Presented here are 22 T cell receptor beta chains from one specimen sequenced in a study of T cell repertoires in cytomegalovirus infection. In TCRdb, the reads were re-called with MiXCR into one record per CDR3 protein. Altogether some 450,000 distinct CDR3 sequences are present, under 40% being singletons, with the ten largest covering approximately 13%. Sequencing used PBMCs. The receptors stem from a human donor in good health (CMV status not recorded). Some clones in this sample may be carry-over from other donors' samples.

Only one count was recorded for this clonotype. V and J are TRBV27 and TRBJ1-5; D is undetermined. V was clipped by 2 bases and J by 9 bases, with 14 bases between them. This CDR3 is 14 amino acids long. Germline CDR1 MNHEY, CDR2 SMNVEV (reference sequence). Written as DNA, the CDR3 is TGTGCCAGCAGTTTAACGGGAGATTCCTCGCCCCAGCATTTT. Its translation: CASSLTGDSSPQHF.

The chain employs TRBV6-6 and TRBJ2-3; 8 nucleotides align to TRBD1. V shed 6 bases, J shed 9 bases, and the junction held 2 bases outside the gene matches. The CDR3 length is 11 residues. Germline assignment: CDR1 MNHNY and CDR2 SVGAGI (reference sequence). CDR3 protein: CASSRQGTQYF. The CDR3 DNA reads TGTGCCAGCAGCCGACAGGGGACGCAGTATTTT.

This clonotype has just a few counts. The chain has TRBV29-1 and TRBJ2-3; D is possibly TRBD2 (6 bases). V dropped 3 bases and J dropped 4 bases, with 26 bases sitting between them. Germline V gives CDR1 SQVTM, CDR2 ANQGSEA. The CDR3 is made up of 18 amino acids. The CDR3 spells CSVDLVSPQKGTPDTQYF. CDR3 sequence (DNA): TGCAGCGTTGATTTAGTGTCGCCCCAGAAGGGGACTCCAGATACGCAGTATTTT.

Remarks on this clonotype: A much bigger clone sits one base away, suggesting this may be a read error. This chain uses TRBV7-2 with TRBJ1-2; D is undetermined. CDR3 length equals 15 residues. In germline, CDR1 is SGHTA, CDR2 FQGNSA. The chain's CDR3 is CASSPSGEPNYRYTF. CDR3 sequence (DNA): TGTGCCAGCAGCCCTTCGGGTGAGCCTAACTATCGCTACACCTTC.

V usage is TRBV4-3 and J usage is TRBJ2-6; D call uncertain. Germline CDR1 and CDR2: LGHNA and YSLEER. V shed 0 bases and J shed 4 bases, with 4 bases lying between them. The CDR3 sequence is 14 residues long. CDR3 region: CASSQEYGANVLTF. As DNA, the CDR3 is TGCGCCAGCAGCCAAGAATACGGGGCCAACGTCCTGACTTTC.

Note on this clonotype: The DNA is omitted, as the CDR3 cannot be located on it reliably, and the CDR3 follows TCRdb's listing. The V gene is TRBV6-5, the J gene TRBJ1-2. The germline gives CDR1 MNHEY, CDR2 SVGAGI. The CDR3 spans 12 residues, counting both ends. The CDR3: CASSSSTEGYTF.

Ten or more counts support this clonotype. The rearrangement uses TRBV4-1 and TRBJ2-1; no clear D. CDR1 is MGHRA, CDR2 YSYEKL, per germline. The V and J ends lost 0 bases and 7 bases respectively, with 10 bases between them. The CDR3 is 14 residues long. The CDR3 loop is CASSQDVALNEQFF. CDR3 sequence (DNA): TGCGCCAGCAGCCAAGATGTGGCTCTTAATGAGCAGTTCTTC.

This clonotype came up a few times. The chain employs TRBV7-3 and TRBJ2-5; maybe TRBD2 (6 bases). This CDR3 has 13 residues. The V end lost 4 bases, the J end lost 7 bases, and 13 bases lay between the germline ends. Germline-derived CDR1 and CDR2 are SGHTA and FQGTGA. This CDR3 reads CASSSGTPTTQYF. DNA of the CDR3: TGTGCCAGCAGCTCCGGGACTCCAACGACCCAGTACTTC. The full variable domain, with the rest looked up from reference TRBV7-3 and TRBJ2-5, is GAGVSQTPSNKVTEKGKYVELRCDPISGHTALYWYRQSLGQGPEFLIYFQGTGAADDSGLPNDRFFAVRPEGSVSTLKIQRTERGDSAVYLCASSSGTPTTQYFGPGTRLLVL.

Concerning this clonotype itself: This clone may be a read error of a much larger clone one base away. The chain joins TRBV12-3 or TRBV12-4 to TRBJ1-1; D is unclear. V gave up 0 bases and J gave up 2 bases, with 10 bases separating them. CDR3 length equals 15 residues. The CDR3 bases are TGTGCCAGCAGTTTAGCGAGTGAATTTAACACTGAAGCTTTCTTT. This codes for CASSLASEFNTEAFF.

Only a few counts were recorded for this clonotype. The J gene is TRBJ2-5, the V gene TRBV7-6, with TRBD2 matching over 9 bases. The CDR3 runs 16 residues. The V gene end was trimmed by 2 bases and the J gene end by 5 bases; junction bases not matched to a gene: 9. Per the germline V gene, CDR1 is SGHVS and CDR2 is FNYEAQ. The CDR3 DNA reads TGTGCCAGCAGCTTAATCACGGCTAGCGGGGCGGAGACCCAGTACTTC. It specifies CASSLITASGAETQYF.

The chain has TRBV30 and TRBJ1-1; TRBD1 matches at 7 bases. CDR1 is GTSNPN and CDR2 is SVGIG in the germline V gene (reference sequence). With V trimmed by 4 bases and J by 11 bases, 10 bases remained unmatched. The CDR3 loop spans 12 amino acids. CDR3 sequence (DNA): TGTGCCTGGAAAAGTGGGACAGCCGGCGCTTTCTTT. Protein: CAWKSGTAGAFF.

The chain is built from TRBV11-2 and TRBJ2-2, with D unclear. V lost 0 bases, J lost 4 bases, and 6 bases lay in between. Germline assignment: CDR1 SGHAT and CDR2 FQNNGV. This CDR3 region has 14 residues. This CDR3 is CASSLDRTTGELFF. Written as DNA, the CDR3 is TGTGCCAGCAGCTTAGATCGAACCACCGGGGAGCTGTTTTTT.

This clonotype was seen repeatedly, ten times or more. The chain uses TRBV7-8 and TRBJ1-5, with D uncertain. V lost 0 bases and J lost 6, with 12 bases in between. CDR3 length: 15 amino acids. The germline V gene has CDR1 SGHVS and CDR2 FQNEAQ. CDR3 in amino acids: CASSLAFGSGQPQHF. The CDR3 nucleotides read TGTGCCAGCAGCTTAGCTTTTGGGTCCGGTCAGCCCCAGCATTTT.

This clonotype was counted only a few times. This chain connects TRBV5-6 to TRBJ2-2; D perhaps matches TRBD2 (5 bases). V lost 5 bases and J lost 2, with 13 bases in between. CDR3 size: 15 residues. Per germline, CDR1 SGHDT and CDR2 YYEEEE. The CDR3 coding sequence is TGTGCCAGCAGTCCGAGGGCACCCAACACCGGGGAGCTGTTTTTT. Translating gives CASSPRAPNTGELFF.

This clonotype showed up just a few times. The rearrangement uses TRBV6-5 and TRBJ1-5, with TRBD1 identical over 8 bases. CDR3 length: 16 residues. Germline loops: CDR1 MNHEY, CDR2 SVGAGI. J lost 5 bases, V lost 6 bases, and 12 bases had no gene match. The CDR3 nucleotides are TGTGCCAGCAGGTTACTACCGACAGGGGAAGATCAGCCCCAGCATTTT. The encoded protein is CASRLLPTGEDQPQHF.

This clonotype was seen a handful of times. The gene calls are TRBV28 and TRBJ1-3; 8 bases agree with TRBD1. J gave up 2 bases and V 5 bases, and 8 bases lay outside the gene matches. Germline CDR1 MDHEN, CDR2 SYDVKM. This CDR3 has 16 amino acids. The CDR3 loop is CASSEGTGRAGNTIYF. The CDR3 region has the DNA TGTGCCAGCAGTGAGGGGACAGGAAGGGCTGGAAACACCATATATTTT. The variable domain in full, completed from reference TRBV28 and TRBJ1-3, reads DVKVTQSSRYLVKRTGEKVFLECVQDMDHENMFWYRQDPGLGLRLIYFSYDVKMKEKGDIPEGYSVSREKKERFSLILESASTNQTSMYLCASSEGTGRAGNTIYFGEGSWLTVV.

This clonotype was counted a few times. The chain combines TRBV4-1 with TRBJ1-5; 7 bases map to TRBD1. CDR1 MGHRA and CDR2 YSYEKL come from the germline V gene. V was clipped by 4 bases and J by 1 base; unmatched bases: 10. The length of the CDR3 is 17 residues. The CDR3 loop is CASSRIHRGGSNQPQHF. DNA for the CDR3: TGCGCCAGCAGCCGAATCCACAGGGGAGGGAGCAATCAGCCCCAGCATTTT.

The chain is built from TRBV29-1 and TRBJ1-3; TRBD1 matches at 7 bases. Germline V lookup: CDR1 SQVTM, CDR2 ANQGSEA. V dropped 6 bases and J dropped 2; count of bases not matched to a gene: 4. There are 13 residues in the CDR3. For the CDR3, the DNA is TGCAGCGTCCTTGACAGGGCTGGAAACACCATATATTTT. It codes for CSVLDRAGNTIYF.

CDR3: CASSFREPDTQYF. The CDR3 bases are TGTGCCAGCAGCTTTAGGGAACCTGATACGCAGTATTTT. The chain is built from TRBV7-4 and TRBJ2-3; D remains ambiguous. The CDR3 runs to 13 residues. Trimming removed 3 bases from V and 6 bases from J, with 10 bases in between. Per the germline V gene, CDR1 is SGHVT and CDR2 is SQSDAQ.

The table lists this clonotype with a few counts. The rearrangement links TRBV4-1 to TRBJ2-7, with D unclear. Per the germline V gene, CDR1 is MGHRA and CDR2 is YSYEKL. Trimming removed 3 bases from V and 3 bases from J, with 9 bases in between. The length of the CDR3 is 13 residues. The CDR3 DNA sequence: TGCGCCAGCAGCCACCCGACCAGCTACGAGCAGTACTTC. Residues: CASSHPTSYEQYF.

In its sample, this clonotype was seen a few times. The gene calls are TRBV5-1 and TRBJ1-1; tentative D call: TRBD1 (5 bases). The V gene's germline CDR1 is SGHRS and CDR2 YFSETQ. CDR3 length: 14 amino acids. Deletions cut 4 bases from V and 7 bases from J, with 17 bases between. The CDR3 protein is CASSLRDVLGEAFF. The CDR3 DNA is TGCGCCAGCAGCCTAAGGGACGTCTTAGGTGAAGCTTTCTTT.

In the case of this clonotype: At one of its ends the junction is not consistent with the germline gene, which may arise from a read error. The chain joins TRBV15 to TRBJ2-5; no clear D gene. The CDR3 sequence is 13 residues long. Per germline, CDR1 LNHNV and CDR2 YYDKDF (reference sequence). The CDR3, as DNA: TGTTCCACCAGCAGACAACCCAGCGAGACCCAGTACTTC. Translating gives CSTSRQPSETQYF.